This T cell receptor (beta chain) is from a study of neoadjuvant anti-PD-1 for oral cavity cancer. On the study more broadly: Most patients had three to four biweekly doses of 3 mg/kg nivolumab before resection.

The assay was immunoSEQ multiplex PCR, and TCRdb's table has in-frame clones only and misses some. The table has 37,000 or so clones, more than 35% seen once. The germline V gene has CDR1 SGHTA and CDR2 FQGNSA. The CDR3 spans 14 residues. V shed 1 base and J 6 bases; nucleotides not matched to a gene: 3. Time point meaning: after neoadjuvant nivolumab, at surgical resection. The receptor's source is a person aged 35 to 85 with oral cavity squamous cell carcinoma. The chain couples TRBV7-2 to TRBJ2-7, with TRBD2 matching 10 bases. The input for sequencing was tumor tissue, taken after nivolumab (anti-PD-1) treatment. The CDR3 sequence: CASSLELAGAEQYF. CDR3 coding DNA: TGTGCCAGCAGCTTAGAGCTAGCGGGAGCCGAGCAGTACTTC.